This TCR beta chain was recovered during a study of human T cells and chemical hapten exposure. Study results and limitations: DPC sensitization did not alter TCRs above 1 in 1000 frequency. A positive correlation with patch test score was shown by PT1 expanded TCR counts.

Time point meaning: patch test 3, about 24 weeks after DPC sensitization. Treatment given: therapeutic diphenylcyclopropenone sensitization with weekly scalp DPC. Total RNA extraction was carried out from unfractionated whole blood. The study used a library that attached unique molecular identifiers to individual cDNA molecules. MiXCR, applied by TCRdb to the RACE reads, yields one record per CDR3 protein. The sample has 180,000 or so distinct CDR3 sequences, 20% to 25% seen once; the top ten hold roughly 2.4%. Trimming left V 7 bases short and J 1 base short, with 10 bases between. Germline V gives CDR1 MNHNY, CDR2 SVGAGI (reference sequence). CDR3 length: 13 residues. There are a few counts of this clonotype. Its target is not known.

This clonotype was sampled from a woman aged 40 to 49 with alopecia areata. Some clones in this sample may be carry-over from other donors' samples. V and J are TRBV6-6 and TRBJ2-5; D is unclear. The sequencing used whole blood, collected in connection with sensitization to the hapten diphenylcyclopropenone (DPC). CDR3 loop: CASTNRGQETQYF. CDR3 nucleotides: TGTGCCAGCACCAACCGCGGCCAAGAGACCCAGTACTTC.